This record concerns one T cell receptor (beta chain) sequence. Its antigen is unknown. These data belong to a study of PD-1 blockade in classical Hodgkin lymphoma. Across the whole study: On a schedule of every 2 weeks, patients received nivolumab 3 mg/kg intravenously.

All patients relapsed after autologous stem cell transplantation, and brentuximab vedotin exposure varied. Whole-study results and caveats: In newly diagnosed patients, baseline TCR diversity was reportedly below that of healthy donors.

Assay: immunoSEQ multiplex PCR; the TCRdb copy retains only in-frame clones and omits some. The sample lists approximately 70,000 clones, roughly 91% occurring once. Specimen: peripheral blood mononuclear cells (PBMCs), collected at baseline. The sequence was collected from a human donor with classical Hodgkin lymphoma.

CDR3 bases: TGTGCCAGCAGCTGGGTTCCAGGGGCCTCCCCAGAGACCCAGTACTTC. This translates into CASSWVPGASPETQYF. This chain links TRBV5-6 with TRBJ2-5; D perhaps matches TRBD1 (6 bases). Trimming left V 3 bases short and J 4 bases short, with 19 bases between. CDR1 and CDR2 from the germline V gene are SGHDT and YYEEEE. The CDR3 extends over 16 amino acids.